Below, 17 T cell receptor beta chains from the same sample are listed, as sequenced in a study of T-cell memory formation after mild COVID-19. From the 5' RACE reads, TCRdb called clonotypes with MiXCR, one entry per CDR3 protein. The sample lists around 250,000 distinct CDR3 sequences, 15% to 20% occurring once. What was sequenced was PBMCs or a T cell subset sorted from them (not recorded which). These receptors all come from a man younger than 30 who had mild COVID-19 (a few samples of this study predate the infection). Cell type and time point are not known.

This clonotype was seen only a few times. CDR3 protein: CASSYSTVAGYNEQFF. CDR3 DNA sequence: TGTGCCAGCAGTTACTCCACGGTAGCGGGGTACAATGAGCAGTTCTTC. The chain uses TRBV6-2 or TRBV6-3 and TRBJ2-1; 8 bases are a match to TRBD2. Germline lookup yields CDR1 MNHEY and CDR2 SVGEGT. The trim removed 0 bases at V and 4 bases at J, leaving 5 bases unmatched. CDR3 length: 16 residues.

This clonotype was seen a handful of times. The chain recombines TRBV6-2 or TRBV6-3 with TRBJ1-2, with 8 bases identical to TRBD1. This CDR3 is 16 amino acids long. After removal of 4 bases from V and 3 bases from J, the junction contained 10 bases not matched to a gene. The V gene's germline CDR1 is MNHEY and CDR2 SVGEGT. CDR3 amino acids: CASSFDRGVSDYGYTF. The CDR3 DNA follows: TGTGCCAGCAGTTTTGACAGGGGCGTCAGCGACTATGGCTACACCTTC.

This clonotype showed up just a few times. The chain links TRBV12-3 or TRBV12-4 to TRBJ1-5, with 8 positions matching TRBD1. Unmatched junction bases numbered 7, after V lost 3 bases and J lost 6 bases. The CDR3 spans 15 residues. The CDR3 bases are TGTGCCAGCAGTTTCGAGGCAGGGGGCGTTCAGCCCCAGCATTTT. It codes for CASSFEAGGVQPQHF.

The sample holds a few counts of this clonotype. The chain couples TRBV6-1 to TRBJ1-1; 12 bases are shared with TRBD1. The CDR3 contains 17 residues. Germline CDR1 reads MNHNS; CDR2 reads SASEGT. Trimming at V came to 1 base and at J to 7 bases, leaving 10 bases not matched to a gene. CDR3 in DNA: TGTGCCAGCAGTGAAGGGGGGACAGGGGGCAGCGAGGGTGAAGCTTTCTTT. It specifies CASSEGGTGGSEGEAFF.

This clonotype rates as large (0.1 to 1%). The chain carries TRBV12-3 or TRBV12-4 and TRBJ2-2; D unresolved. Trimming took off 7 bases at V and 2 bases at J, with 17 bases between the two ends. The CDR3 consists of 16 residues. The CDR3 here is CASTHLRNINTGELFF. CDR3 in DNA: TGTGCCAGCACACACCTTCGGAACATCAACACCGGGGAGCTGTTTTTT.

Only a few counts were recorded for this clonotype. The J gene is TRBJ2-3, the V gene TRBV7-3; TRBD2 matches 11 bases. Germline V gene sequence: CDR1 SGHTA, CDR2 FQGTGA. V trimming: 3 bases; J trimming: 1 base; junction bases outside the gene matches: 3. CDR3 length: 16 amino acids. The CDR3 nucleotides are TGTGCCAGCAGCTTGCTACTAGCGGGGGGCACAGATACGCAGTATTTT. Translated, it gives CASSLLLAGGTDTQYF. The full variable domain, completed using reference TRBV7-3 and TRBJ2-3, is GAGVSQTPSNKVTEKGKYVELRCDPISGHTALYWYRQSLGQGPEFLIYFQGTGAADDSGLPNDRFFAVRPEGSVSTLKIQRTERGDSAVYLCASSLLLAGGTDTQYFGPGTRLTVL.

The chain employs TRBV20-1 and TRBJ2-2, with 10 bases lining up with TRBD1. The CDR3 has 15 residues. Germline V CDR1 and CDR2: DFQATT, SNEGSKA (reference sequence). V was pared by 3 bases and J by 4 bases, with 5 bases of the junction left unmatched. As DNA, the CDR3 is TGCAGTGCTAGTGGGACAGGGGCTGGCACCGGGGAGCTGTTTTTT. This encodes CSASGTGAGTGELFF.

This rearrangement joins TRBV3-1 to TRBJ1-2; D gene uncertain. This CDR3 comprises 16 residues. Deletions cut 1 base from V and 0 bases from J, with 12 bases between. Germline assignment: CDR1 LGHDT and CDR2 YNNKEL (reference sequence). Written as DNA, the CDR3 is TGTGCCAGCAGCCAAGTTTTCTCGGTAGCTAACTATGGCTACACCTTC. It codes for CASSQVFSVANYGYTF. Based on the CDR3 plus reference TRBV3-1 and TRBJ1-2, the full variable domain is DTAVSQTPKYLVTQMGNDKSIKCEQNLGHDTMYWYKQDSKKFLKIMFSYNNKELIINETVPNRFSPKSPDKAHLNLHINSLELGDSAVYFCASSQVFSVANYGYTFGSGTRLTVV.

V and J are TRBV7-2 and TRBJ2-5; either TRBD1 or TRBD2 may supply D (6 bases each). CDR1 is SGHTA and CDR2 is FQGNSA in the germline V gene. Deletions cut 5 bases from V and 5 bases from J, with 12 bases between. The CDR3 spans 13 residues. The CDR3, as DNA: TGTGCCAGCAGCGTACAGGGAGGTGAGACCCAGTACTTC. It translates to CASSVQGGETQYF.

This clonotype was observed a few times. J is TRBJ2-6 and V is TRBV6-2 or TRBV6-3; 7 nucleotides match TRBD1. Looked up from germline, CDR1 is MNHEY and CDR2 is SVGEGT. This CDR3 has 21 residues. The V segment lost 6 bases and the J segment 0 bases; nucleotides outside the gene matches: 20. The CDR3 sequence is CASSGLIRDRQSSSGANVLTF. CDR3 nucleotide sequence: TGTGCCAGCAGCGGACTGATCCGGGACAGACAGTCAAGCTCTGGGGCCAACGTCCTGACTTTC.

This clonotype was counted a few times. V is TRBV7-2 and J is TRBJ1-1; maybe TRBD1 (5 bases). The CDR3 extends over 15 amino acids. With 6 bases removed from V and 4 bases from J, the gap between germline ends came to 18 bases. Germline loops: CDR1 SGHTA, CDR2 FQGNSA. CDR3 nucleotides: TGTGCCAGCAGTCCCCCCGGGGGACGGCGCACTGAAGCTTTCTTT. Protein sequence: CASSPPGGRRTEAFF.

The chain combines TRBV9 with TRBJ1-5; possibly TRBD1 for D (5 bases). The CDR3 sequence is 13 residues long. Trimming took off 4 bases at V and 6 bases at J, with 11 bases between the two ends. Germline V CDR1 and CDR2: SGDLS, YYNGEE. The chain's CDR3 is CASSSTVGQPQHF. Here the CDR3 DNA reads TGTGCCAGCAGCTCGACAGTGGGTCAGCCCCAGCATTTT.

V gene TRBV20-1 combines with J gene TRBJ2-5; D may be TRBD2 (5 bases). CDR3 length: 13 residues. The V end lost 3 bases, the J end lost 3 bases, and 11 bases lay between the germline ends. Germline V lookup: CDR1 DFQATT, CDR2 SNEGSKA (reference sequence). CDR3 sequence: CSASSRAEETQYF. CDR3 in DNA: TGCAGTGCTAGCTCTCGAGCGGAAGAGACCCAGTACTTC.

There are a few counts of this clonotype. CDR3 DNA sequence: TGTGCCAGCAGTGAAGCGGGGCAAAACATTCAGTACTTC. It encodes CASSEAGQNIQYF. The chain couples TRBV6-1 to TRBJ2-4; possibly TRBD1 for D (5 bases). V dropped 0 bases and J dropped 5 bases, with 5 bases sitting between them. CDR1 and CDR2 (germline): MNHNS, SASEGT. The CDR3 covers 13 residues.

This clonotype was seen more than once but under ten times. The genes are TRBV6-1 and TRBJ2-6, with D perhaps TRBD2 (5 bases). The CDR3 runs 16 residues. CDR1 and CDR2 (germline): MNHNS, SASEGT. V was clipped by 0 bases and J by 2 bases, with 8 bases between them. DNA of the CDR3: TGTGCCAGCAGTGAAGCGCACGGGGCTGGGGCCAACGTCCTGACTTTC. The encoded protein is CASSEAHGAGANVLTF.

This CDR3 reads CASRAQGLVTDTQYF. CDR3 in DNA: TGTGCCAGCAGAGCACAGGGGTTGGTGACAGATACGCAGTATTTT. The V and J genes are TRBV7-2 and TRBJ2-3, with 7 bases aligning to TRBD1. This CDR3 spans 15 amino acids. The trim removed 6 bases at V and 3 bases at J, leaving 9 bases unmatched. The germline gives CDR1 SGHTA, CDR2 FQGNSA.

This sequence joins TRBV10-3 and TRBJ1-1; D unresolved. Germline V CDR1 and CDR2: ENHRY, SYGVKD. The CDR3 covers 13 residues. Trimming took off 4 bases at V and 3 bases at J, with 9 bases between the two ends. CDR3: CAISGLGYTEAFF. The CDR3 DNA reads TGTGCCATCAGTGGCTTGGGGTACACTGAAGCTTTCTTT.